The 12 T cell receptor beta chains given below trace back to one sample, sequenced in a study of blood T cell repertoires in COVID-19. The repertoire was sequenced with immunoSEQ multiplex PCR; TCRdb's copy has only in-frame clones and lacks some. The sample lists a few hundred thousand clones, more than 70% occurring once. Sequenced sample: PBMCs or T cells enriched from blood (not recorded which). These receptor sequences come from a man aged 35-49 years in a cohort exposed to, infected with or recovered from COVID-19 (not recorded which).

The chain combines TRBV28 with TRBJ2-7; D not resolved. Between the trimmed V and J ends, which lost 7 bases and 2 bases, there was a span of 9 bases. The V gene's germline CDR1 is MDHEN and CDR2 SYDVKM. The CDR3 is 12 residues long. The CDR3 bases are TGTGCCAGCACTACCGAGACCTACGAGCAGTACTTC. It yields the protein CASTTETYEQYF. Drawing the rest from reference TRBV28 and TRBJ2-7, the complete variable domain is DVKVTQSSRYLVKRTGEKVFLECVQDMDHENMFWYRQDPGLGLRLIYFSYDVKMKEKGDIPEGYSVSREKKERFSLILESASTNQTSMYLCASTTETYEQYFGPGTRLTVT.

Comment on this clone: Other nucleotide sequences from this sample produce the same CDR3. The chain is built from TRBV3-1 (or the pseudogene TRBV3-2) and TRBJ1-5, with a possible D match to TRBD1 (6 bases). V was cut by 4 bases and J by 2 bases, with 6 bases left in between. CDR1 and CDR2 (germline): LGHDT, YNNKEL (reference sequence). CDR3 size: 13 residues. The CDR3 bases are TGTGCCAGCAGCCGACAGGGCAATCAGCCCCAGCATTTT. This sequence encodes CASSRQGNQPQHF.

V and J are TRBV25-1 and TRBJ2-3; D may be TRBD1 (5 bases). CDR1 MGHDK and CDR2 SYGVNS come from the germline V gene. V was clipped by 0 bases and J by 2 bases, with 15 bases between them. The CDR3 is made up of 17 amino acids. This CDR3 is CASSEYPGRAVTDTQYF. The CDR3, as DNA: TGTGCCAGCAGTGAATATCCGGGCAGGGCGGTCACAGATACGCAGTATTTT.

The V and J genes are TRBV6-5 and TRBJ2-1, with unresolved D. V lost 5 bases and J lost 7, with 18 bases in between. The CDR3 is 15 residues long. The germline gives CDR1 MNHEY, CDR2 SVGAGI. The DNA of the CDR3 is TGTGCCAGCAGTCGACTCCGGCCCACTTCTAATGAGCAGTTCTTC. Protein: CASSRLRPTSNEQFF.

The V and J genes are TRBV15 and TRBJ2-1, with a tentative D call TRBD2 (6 bases). The germline V gene encodes CDR1 LNHNV and CDR2 YYDKDF (reference sequence). With 3 bases removed from V and 6 bases from J, the gap between germline ends came to 12 bases. The CDR3 totals 14 residues. CDR3 sequence: CATSSAYSGNEQFF. In nucleotides, the CDR3 is TGTGCCACCAGCAGTGCTTATAGCGGCAATGAGCAGTTCTTC.

The CDR3 bases are TGTGCCAGCAACCGGGAGGGCCGAGATACGCAGTATTTT. This sequence encodes CASNREGRDTQYF. The chain joins TRBV2 to TRBJ2-3; TRBD2 matches 8 bases. CDR1 and CDR2 (germline): SNHLY, FYNNEI. V shed 7 bases and J 5 bases; nucleotides not matched to a gene: 5. This CDR3 region has 13 residues.

The chain carries TRBV6-5 and TRBJ1-5; TRBD1 might be the D (6 bases). The V gene's germline CDR1 is MNHEY and CDR2 SVGAGI. Trimming left V 7 bases short and J 3 bases short, with 16 bases between. The CDR3 runs to 15 residues. CDR3 DNA: TGTGCCAGCAAAGACAGGTCCCTCATCAATCAGCCCCAGCATTTT. As protein: CASKDRSLINQPQHF.

The rearrangement joins TRBV6-4 to TRBJ2-7; D is ambiguous. The ends were cut back, 5 bases at V and 1 base at J, with 6 bases in the middle. This CDR3 has 12 amino acids. Germline CDR1 is MRHNA and CDR2 is SNTAGT. DNA for the CDR3: TGTGCCAGCAGTCCCCTGTCCTACGAGCAGTACTTC. Translated: CASSPLSYEQYF.

Here the CDR3 DNA reads TGTGCCAGCAGCCAAACTAACTCCTACAATGAGCAGTTCTTC. The encoded protein is CASSQTNSYNEQFF. V gene TRBV11-3 combines with J gene TRBJ2-1; no reliable D call. Germline-derived CDR1 and CDR2 are SGHNT and YENEEA. Trimming left V 5 bases short and J 0 bases short, with 8 bases between. This CDR3 has 14 residues.

The chain joins TRBV2 to TRBJ1-1; a weak D match, TRBD1 (5 bases). The CDR3 extends over 13 amino acids. Trimming removed 0 bases at V and 11 bases at J, with 13 bases between. Germline assignment: CDR1 SNHLY and CDR2 FYNNEI. CDR3 sequence: CASSEAQGVRAFF. In DNA, the CDR3 is TGTGCCAGCAGTGAAGCCCAGGGCGTTCGCGCTTTCTTT.

The J gene is TRBJ1-5, the V gene TRBV6-5; D is ambiguous. This CDR3 is built from 14 residues. Trimming took off 5 bases at V and 9 bases at J, with 17 bases between the two ends. Germline assignment: CDR1 MNHEY and CDR2 SVGAGI. The CDR3 DNA reads as TGTGCCAGCAGTCCAACGTCGAGATCCGGGCCCCAGCATTTT. Translating it yields CASSPTSRSGPQHF.

This chain uses TRBV28 with TRBJ1-1; unclear D gene. The CDR3 runs 14 residues. Germline V gene lookup returns CDR1 MDHEN and CDR2 SYDVKM. Trimming took 6 bases from V and 3 from J, leaving 14 bases between them. The CDR3 nucleotides read TGTGCCAGCAGCCCTCCGGGGTCGTACACTGAAGCTTTCTTT. Encoded protein: CASSPPGSYTEAFF.